The sequence of this T cell receptor beta chain was determined in a study of shared clonotypes between healthy human individuals. Sequenced by immunoSEQ multiplex PCR; TCRdb stores in-frame clones only, minus some. The sample has roughly 2,500,000 clones; 93% are singletons. Study-level points and caveats: Among the subsets, naive ones generally showed larger estimated richness than memory ones. Clonotypes which were not shared had lower generation probabilities than clonotypes that all four donors shared. How much donors shared clonotypes was expected to be affected by sequencing depth. The researchers took only blood, and tissue repertoires probably look different.

As regards this clone: Its antigen remains unidentified.

This CDR3 is built from 14 residues. Trimming left V 1 base short and J 9 bases short, with 13 bases between. CDR1 SNHLY and CDR2 FYNNEI come from the germline V gene. The chain joins TRBV2 to TRBJ2-1; possibly TRBD2 for D (6 bases). The TCR comes from a man between 18 and 29 years old in good health. Some clones in this sample may be carry-over from other donors' samples. The sample taken for sequencing was naive CD4+ T cells from PBMCs. The sample's subset: CD45RA+ positively selected. CDR3 in amino acids: CASSEDFPGGEQFF. DNA for the CDR3: TGTGCCAGCAGTGAAGACTTCCCCGGGGGTGAGCAGTTCTTC. Complete variable domain (other parts from reference TRBV2 and TRBJ2-1): EPEVTQTPSHQVTQMGQEVILRCVPISNHLYFYWYRQILGQKVEFLVSFYNNEISEKSEIFDDQFSVERPDGSNFTLKIRSTKLEDSAMYFCASSEDFPGGEQFFGPGTRLTVL.